Listed here are 26 T cell receptor beta chains from one sample, sequenced in a study of blood T cell repertoires in COVID-19. Method: immunoSEQ multiplex PCR; TCRdb's copy keeps in-frame clones and lacks some. The data hold roughly 360,000 clones, with 88% observed a single time. Sequencing was performed on PBMCs or T cells enriched from blood (not recorded which). The receptors derive from a woman aged 30 to 39 with acute COVID-19.

CDR3 loop: CASSLTGGPDTQYF. The CDR3 region has the DNA TGTGCCAGTAGTCTTACAGGGGGCCCCGATACGCAGTATTTT. The J gene is TRBJ2-3, the V gene TRBV19, with 9 positions matching TRBD1. This CDR3 spans 14 amino acids. Germline lookup yields CDR1 LNHDA and CDR2 SQIVND (reference sequence). The ends lost 5 bases at V and 6 bases at J; junction bases unmatched: 6. Drawing the rest from reference TRBV19 and TRBJ2-3, the complete variable domain is DGGITQSPKYLFRKEGQNVTLSCEQNLNHDAMYWYRQDPGQGLRLIYYSQIVNDFQKGDIAEGYSVSREKKESFPLTVTSAQKNPTAFYLCASSLTGGPDTQYFGPGTRLTVL.

This chain joins TRBV5-1 and TRBJ1-1; D is unresolved. The CDR3 has 11 residues. Germline V gives CDR1 SGHRS, CDR2 YFSETQ. With 4 bases removed from V and 11 bases from J, the gap between germline ends came to 12 bases. The CDR3 nucleotides are TGCGCCAGCAGCCCGGGAGGGTCGGCTTTCTTT. Encoded protein: CASSPGGSAFF.

The chain recombines TRBV7-9 with TRBJ2-7, with TRBD1 matching over 7 bases. CDR1 is SEHNR, CDR2 FQNEAQ, per germline (reference sequence). The CDR3 is 15 amino acids. J lost 2 bases, V lost 1 base, and 5 bases had no gene match. The CDR3 DNA follows: TGTGCCAGCAGCTTAGGCCCGACAGGGACCTACGAGCAGTACTTC. This gives the protein CASSLGPTGTYEQYF.

CDR3 protein: CASSYSGLAGANEQFF. The CDR3, as DNA: TGTGCCAGCAGTTACTCGGGGCTAGCGGGGGCGAATGAGCAGTTCTTC. The chain combines TRBV6-2 or TRBV6-3 with TRBJ2-1; TRBD2 aligns across 10 bases. Germline V gene data show CDR1 as MNHEY and CDR2 as SVGEGT. V was clipped by 0 bases and J by 7 bases; unmatched bases: 6. There are 16 residues in the CDR3.

This clone was seen more than once but under ten times. This chain connects TRBV7-8 to TRBJ2-7, with 8 bases aligning to TRBD2. Losses at the gene ends were 5 bases for V and 2 bases for J; bases not matched to a gene: 11. Looked up from germline, CDR1 is SGHVS and CDR2 is FQNEAQ. There are 16 residues in the CDR3. For the CDR3, the DNA is TGTGCCAGCAGCCCCCCATTTAACGGGGGGGCCTACGAGCAGTACTTC. This codes for CASSPPFNGGAYEQYF.

The count of this clone is one. A junction end diverges from the germline sequence, so it may reflect a read error. This rearrangement joins TRBV7-2 to TRBJ2-7, with 12 bases aligning to TRBD2. The V gene's germline CDR1 is SGHTA and CDR2 FQGNSA. The CDR3 spans 15 residues. For the CDR3, the DNA is TGTGCCAGCAGCCTAGCGGGGGGGCACACCTACGAGCAGTACTTC. The encoded protein is CASSLAGGHTYEQYF.

This sequence joins TRBV10-3 and TRBJ2-1, with 10 nucleotides matching TRBD2. This CDR3 spans 14 amino acids. CDR1 and CDR2 (germline): ENHRY, SYGVKD. V trimming: 7 bases; J trimming: 7 bases; junction bases outside the gene matches: 7. DNA of the CDR3: TGTGCCATCAATAGCGGGGGGAAGGGGAATGAGCAGTTCTTC. Its translation is CAINSGGKGNEQFF.

This clone has only one observation. This chain connects TRBV5-4 to TRBJ1-2; 7 nucleotides line up with TRBD1. There are 15 residues in the CDR3. Germline V gives CDR1 SGHNT, CDR2 YYREEE (reference sequence). Trimming removed 0 bases from V and 4 bases from J; junction bases left unmatched: 6. CDR3 sequence: CASSLDRQGTYGYTF. In nucleotides, the CDR3 is TGTGCCAGCAGCTTGGATCGACAGGGCACCTATGGCTACACCTTC. The whole variable domain, filled in from reference TRBV5-4 and TRBJ1-2, reads ETGVTQSPTHLIKTRGQQVTLRCSSQSGHNTVSWYQQALGQGPQFIFQYYREEENGRGNFPPRFSGLQFPNYSSELNVNALELDDSALYLCASSLDRQGTYGYTFGSGTRLTVV.

This chain joins TRBV21-1 and TRBJ1-5. TRBV21-1 is marked as a pseudogene. The CDR3 has 16 residues. The CDR3 protein is CASSTLNTFSNQPQHF. CDR3 DNA: TGTGCCAGCAGCACACTAAACACCTTTAGCAATCAGCCCCAGCATTTT.

The rearrangement links TRBV5-1 to TRBJ2-7; D may be TRBD1 (6 bases). V shed 5 bases and J shed 2 bases, with 17 bases lying between them. The CDR3 spans 15 residues. Germline CDR1 is SGHRS and CDR2 is YFSETQ. The CDR3 bases are TGCGCCAGCAGTGCGATGACAGGAAATCCCTACGAGCAGTACTTC. This gives the protein CASSAMTGNPYEQYF. Combining the CDR3 with reference TRBV5-1 and TRBJ2-7 gives the whole variable domain KAGVTQTPRYLIKTRGQQVTLSCSPISGHRSVSWYQQTPGQGLQFLFEYFSETQRNKGNFPGRFSGRQFSNSRSEMNVSTLELGDSALYLCASSAMTGNPYEQYFGPGTRLTVT.

The chain combines TRBV7-9 with TRBJ1-4; D might be TRBD1 (5 bases). The CDR3 is 13 residues long. V shed 8 bases and J shed 0 bases, with 7 bases lying between them. Germline CDR1 SEHNR, CDR2 FQNEAQ (reference sequence). The CDR3 nucleotides read TGTGCCAGCGGACAATCAACTAATGAAAAACTGTTTTTT. This codes for CASGQSTNEKLFF.

As for this clone: This sample also contains other DNA sequences that code for the same CDR3. This CDR3 reads CASSLTGGTDTQYF. The CDR3 nucleotides read TGTGCCAGCAGCTTAACCGGGGGAACAGATACGCAGTATTTT. The chain couples TRBV7-3 to TRBJ2-3, with TRBD2 as a possible D gene (6 bases). Germline V gene data show CDR1 as SGHTA and CDR2 as FQGTGA. The CDR3 sequence is 14 residues long. V shed 0 bases and J shed 3 bases, with 7 bases lying between them.

The chain couples TRBV13 to TRBJ2-3; TRBD1 aligns across 8 bases. The V segment lost 5 bases and the J segment 4 bases; nucleotides outside the gene matches: 14. The CDR3 spans 17 residues. Germline V gene sequence: CDR1 PRHDT, CDR2 FYEKMQ (reference sequence). CDR3 loop: CASSPLAQGASADTQYF. In DNA, the CDR3 is TGTGCCAGCAGCCCCCTGGCGCAGGGGGCTAGCGCAGATACGCAGTATTTT.

This chain uses TRBV9 with TRBJ2-2; D might be TRBD2 (7 bases). Per germline, CDR1 SGDLS and CDR2 YYNGEE. The V and J ends lost 4 bases and 2 bases respectively, with 12 bases between them. The CDR3 extends over 15 amino acids. The CDR3 bases are TGTGCCAGCAGCCCTAGGGGGGGTAACACCGGGGAGCTGTTTTTT. It is translated as CASSPRGGNTGELFF.

This sequence joins TRBV24-1 and TRBJ2-7, with 14 nucleotides matching TRBD2. Trimming took 2 bases from V and 4 from J; bases not matched to a gene: 9. The CDR3 covers 18 residues. CDR1 is KGHDR, CDR2 SFDVKD, per germline. The CDR3 DNA reads TGTGCCACCAGTGATTCCCGGACTAGCGGGGGGAACCTTTACGAGCAGTACTTC. Translating it yields CATSDSRTSGGNLYEQYF.

The chain links TRBV2 to TRBJ2-5, with TRBD2 identical over 14 bases. The CDR3 contains 17 residues. Germline CDR1 and CDR2: SNHLY and FYNNEI. V lost 7 bases to trimming and J lost 4 bases; unmatched junction nucleotides: 11. The CDR3 loop is CASNLGLAGGPRETQYF. The DNA of the CDR3 is TGTGCCAGCAACCTAGGACTAGCGGGGGGTCCGAGAGAGACCCAGTACTTC.

This clone was seen just once. The chain carries TRBV21-1 and TRBJ1-5; TRBD1 was called by the table and not checked on the DNA. TRBV21-1 is a pseudogene. This CDR3 region has 18 residues. In DNA form, the CDR3 reads TGTGCCAGCAACACGGGACAGGGGGCCCTGTGGTGCAATCAGCCCCAGCATTTT. Encoded protein: CASNTGQGALWCNQPQHF.

This clone was counted ten times or more. This chain joins TRBV6-5 and TRBJ1-4; D remains ambiguous. Looked up from germline, CDR1 is MNHEY and CDR2 is SVGAGI. The CDR3 runs 14 residues. The V gene lost 5 bases and the J gene lost 1 base, with 8 bases spanning the gap. CDR3 region: CASSPQRTNEKLFF. The CDR3, as DNA: TGTGCCAGCAGTCCACAGAGAACTAATGAAAAACTGTTTTTT.

The chain is built from TRBV7-3 and TRBJ2-5; D perhaps matches TRBD2 (6 bases). The CDR3 contains 17 residues. V was pared by 2 bases and J by 1 base, with 17 bases between. Germline values: CDR1 SGHTA, CDR2 FQGTGA. CDR3 loop: CASSLGFLGRGQETQYF. The CDR3, as DNA: TGTGCCAGCAGCTTAGGTTTCCTTGGGCGGGGCCAAGAGACCCAGTACTTC.

The chain carries TRBV2 and TRBJ1-1; 9 nucleotides match TRBD1. The CDR3 has 15 residues. Germline V gene sequence: CDR1 SNHLY, CDR2 FYNNEI. With V trimmed by 6 bases and J by 4 bases, 9 bases remained unmatched. This CDR3 is CASRAETGGGTEAFF. Here the CDR3 DNA reads TGTGCCAGCAGGGCCGAGACAGGGGGAGGCACTGAAGCTTTCTTT.

This chain joins TRBV7-2 and TRBJ1-6, with no clear D. Germline V gene data show CDR1 as SGHTA and CDR2 as FQGNSA. V lost 2 bases and J lost 4, with 6 bases in between. The CDR3 length is 14 residues. In nucleotides, the CDR3 is TGTGCCAGCAGCTTACAACTTTATAATTCACCCCTCCACTTT. Translated: CASSLQLYNSPLHF.

This clone occurred once. V is TRBV13 and J is TRBJ2-1; 9 bases are shared with TRBD1. V was clipped by 5 bases and J by 7 bases; unmatched bases: 6. CDR1 PRHDT and CDR2 FYEKMQ come from the germline V gene (reference sequence). This CDR3 spans 14 amino acids. The CDR3 spells CASSVGQGRNEQFF. The CDR3 nucleotides read TGTGCCAGCAGCGTCGGACAGGGGCGAAATGAGCAGTTCTTC.

The V gene is TRBV18, the J gene TRBJ1-1, with 7 bases that match TRBD1. Germline V gene sequence: CDR1 KGHSH, CDR2 LQKENI. V shed 1 base, J shed 1 base, and the junction held 6 bases outside the gene matches. The CDR3 sequence is 16 residues long. The CDR3 region is CASSPRQGTPNTEAFF. The CDR3 bases are TGTGCCAGCTCACCACGACAGGGTACCCCGAACACTGAAGCTTTCTTT. Based on the CDR3 plus reference TRBV18 and TRBJ1-1, the full variable domain is NAGVMQNPRHLVRRRGQEARLRCSPMKGHSHVYWYRQLPEEGLKFMVYLQKENIIDESGMPKERFSAEFPKEGPSILRIQQVVRGDSAAYFCASSPRQGTPNTEAFFGQGTRLTVV.

V gene TRBV19 combines with J gene TRBJ1-5; possible D gene TRBD1, 5 bases. The germline gives CDR1 LNHDA, CDR2 SQIVND (reference sequence). This CDR3 comprises 15 residues. Trimming left V 5 bases short and J 9 bases short, with 20 bases between. Here the CDR3 DNA reads TGTGCCAGTAGTGCACAAGGGACTCCCGTGATGCCCCAGCATTTT. Encoded protein: CASSAQGTPVMPQHF. The whole variable domain, remainder taken from reference TRBV19 and TRBJ1-5, is DGGITQSPKYLFRKEGQNVTLSCEQNLNHDAMYWYRQDPGQGLRLIYYSQIVNDFQKGDIAEGYSVSREKKESFPLTVTSAQKNPTAFYLCASSAQGTPVMPQHFGDGTRLSIL.

The V and J genes are TRBV6-4 and TRBJ2-3, with TRBD2 matching 10 bases. Germline loops: CDR1 MRHNA, CDR2 SNTAGT. The CDR3 sequence is 16 residues long. The ends lost 1 base at V and 5 bases at J; junction bases unmatched: 6. The CDR3 spells CASSDWGTSEKDTQYF. Written as DNA, the CDR3 is TGTGCCAGCAGTGACTGGGGGACTAGCGAGAAAGATACGCAGTATTTT.

The gene calls are TRBV4-1 and TRBJ2-3; 8 bases fit TRBD2. The J segment lost 6 bases and the V segment lost 3 bases, leaving 5 bases of the junction unmatched. CDR3 length: 14 amino acids. Germline CDR1 is MGHRA and CDR2 is YSYEKL. CDR3 protein: CASSHGLASDTQYF. The CDR3 DNA sequence: TGCGCCAGCAGCCACGGACTAGCAAGTGATACGCAGTATTTT.